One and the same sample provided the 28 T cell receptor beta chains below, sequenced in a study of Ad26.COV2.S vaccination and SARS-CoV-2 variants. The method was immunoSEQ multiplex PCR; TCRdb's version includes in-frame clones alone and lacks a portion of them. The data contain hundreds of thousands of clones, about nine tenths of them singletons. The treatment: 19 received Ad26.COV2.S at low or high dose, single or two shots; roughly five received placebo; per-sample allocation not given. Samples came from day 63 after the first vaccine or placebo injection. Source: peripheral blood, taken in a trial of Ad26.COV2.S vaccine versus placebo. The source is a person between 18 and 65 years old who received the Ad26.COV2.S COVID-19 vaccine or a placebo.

CDR3 protein: CAWSGAAGSPLHF. Here the CDR3 DNA reads TGTGCCTGGAGTGGGGCCGCGGGCTCACCCCTCCACTTT. The rearrangement links TRBV30 to TRBJ1-6; D remains ambiguous. Looked up from germline, CDR1 is GTSNPN and CDR2 is SVGIG (reference sequence). V lost 1 base and J 10 bases, leaving 11 bases between the germline ends. The CDR3 contains 13 residues. The full variable domain, completed using reference TRBV30 and TRBJ1-6, is SQTIHQWPATLVQPVGSPLSLECTVEGTSNPNLYWYRQAAGRGLQLLFYSVGIGQISSEVPQNLSASRPQDRQFILSSKKLLLSDSGFYLCAWSGAAGSPLHFGNGTRLTVT.

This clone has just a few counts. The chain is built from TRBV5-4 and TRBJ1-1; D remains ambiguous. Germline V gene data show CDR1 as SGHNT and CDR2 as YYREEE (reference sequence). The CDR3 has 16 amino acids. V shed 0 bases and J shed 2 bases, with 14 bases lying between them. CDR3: CASSLVGRGLNTEAFF. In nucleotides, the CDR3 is TGTGCCAGCAGCTTGGTGGGCAGAGGGTTAAACACTGAAGCTTTCTTT.

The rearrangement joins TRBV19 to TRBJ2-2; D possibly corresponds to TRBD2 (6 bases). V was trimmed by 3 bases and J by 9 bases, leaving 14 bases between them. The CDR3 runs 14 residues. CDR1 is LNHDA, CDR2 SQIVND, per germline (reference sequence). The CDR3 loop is CASSIPLARRELFF. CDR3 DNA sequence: TGTGCCAGTAGTATCCCACTAGCTAGGCGGGAGCTGTTTTTT.

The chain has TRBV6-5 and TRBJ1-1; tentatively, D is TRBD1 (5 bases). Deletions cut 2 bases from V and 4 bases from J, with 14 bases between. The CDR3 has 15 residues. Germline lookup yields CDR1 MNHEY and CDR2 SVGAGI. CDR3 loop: CASSYRFPGTTEAFF. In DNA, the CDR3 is TGTGCCAGCAGTTACCGGTTCCCAGGGACCACTGAAGCTTTCTTT.

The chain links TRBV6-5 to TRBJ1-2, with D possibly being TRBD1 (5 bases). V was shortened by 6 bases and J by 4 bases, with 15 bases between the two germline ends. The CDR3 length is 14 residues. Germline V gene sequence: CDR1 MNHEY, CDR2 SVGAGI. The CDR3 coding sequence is TGTGCCAGCAGCCCAACGGGGGAAACCTATGGCTACACCTTC. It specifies CASSPTGETYGYTF.

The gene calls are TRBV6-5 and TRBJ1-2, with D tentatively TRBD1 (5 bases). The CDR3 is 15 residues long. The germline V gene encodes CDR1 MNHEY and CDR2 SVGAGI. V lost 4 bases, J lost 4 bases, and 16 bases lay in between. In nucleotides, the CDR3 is TGTGCCAGCAGTTTTGGGCTAAGGGGATCCTATGGCTACACCTTC. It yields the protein CASSFGLRGSYGYTF.

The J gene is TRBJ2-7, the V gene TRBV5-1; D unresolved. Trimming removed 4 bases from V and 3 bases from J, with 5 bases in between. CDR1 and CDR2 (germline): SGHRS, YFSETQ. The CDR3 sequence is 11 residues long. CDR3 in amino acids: CASSADYEQYF. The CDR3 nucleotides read TGCGCCAGCAGCGCCGACTACGAGCAGTACTTC.

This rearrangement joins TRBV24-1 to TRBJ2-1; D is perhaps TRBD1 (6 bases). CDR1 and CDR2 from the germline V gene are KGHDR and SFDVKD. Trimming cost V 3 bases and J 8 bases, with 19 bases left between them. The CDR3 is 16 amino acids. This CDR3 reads CATSDPRTAPNDEQFF. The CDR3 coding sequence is TGTGCCACCAGTGATCCTCGGACAGCCCCTAACGATGAGCAGTTCTTC.

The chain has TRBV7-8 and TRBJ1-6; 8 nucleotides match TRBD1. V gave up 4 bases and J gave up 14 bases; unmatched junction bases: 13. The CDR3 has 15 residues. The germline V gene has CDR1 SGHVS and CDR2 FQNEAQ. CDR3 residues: CASSWAGTGFLSLHF. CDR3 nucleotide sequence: TGTGCCAGCAGCTGGGCCGGGACAGGCTTCCTATCCCTCCACTTT.

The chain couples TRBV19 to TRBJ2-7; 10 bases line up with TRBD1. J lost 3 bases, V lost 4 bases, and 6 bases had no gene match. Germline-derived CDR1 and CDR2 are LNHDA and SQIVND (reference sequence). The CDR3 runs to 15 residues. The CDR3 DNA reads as TGTGCCAGTAGTACCGGACAGGGGGTGGGCTACGAGCAGTACTTC. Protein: CASSTGQGVGYEQYF.

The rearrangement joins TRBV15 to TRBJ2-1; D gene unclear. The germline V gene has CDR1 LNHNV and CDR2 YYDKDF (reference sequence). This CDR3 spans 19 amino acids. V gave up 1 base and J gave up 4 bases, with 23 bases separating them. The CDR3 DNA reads TGTGCCACCAGCAGAGGGCCAGAAGTTCGACCCTGGAATTACAATGAGCAGTTCTTC. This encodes CATSRGPEVRPWNYNEQFF.

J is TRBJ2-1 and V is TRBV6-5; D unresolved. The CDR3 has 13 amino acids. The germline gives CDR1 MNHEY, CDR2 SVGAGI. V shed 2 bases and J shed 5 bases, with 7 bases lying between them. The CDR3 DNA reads TGTGCCAGCAGTTACACTACTAACAATGAGCAGTTCTTC. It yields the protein CASSYTTNNEQFF.

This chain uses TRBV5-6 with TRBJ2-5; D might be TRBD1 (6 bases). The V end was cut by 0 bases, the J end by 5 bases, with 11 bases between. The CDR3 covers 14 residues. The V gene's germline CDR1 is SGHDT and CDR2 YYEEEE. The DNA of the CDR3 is TGTGCCAGCAGCTTGGCAGGGGCTCGTGAGACCCAGTACTTC. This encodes CASSLAGARETQYF. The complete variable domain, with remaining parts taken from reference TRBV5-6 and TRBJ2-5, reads DAGVTQSPTHLIKTRGQQVTLRCSPKSGHDTVSWYQQALGQGPQFIFQYYEEEERQRGNFPDRFSGHQFPNYSSELNVNALLLGDSALYLCASSLAGARETQYFGPGTRLLVL.

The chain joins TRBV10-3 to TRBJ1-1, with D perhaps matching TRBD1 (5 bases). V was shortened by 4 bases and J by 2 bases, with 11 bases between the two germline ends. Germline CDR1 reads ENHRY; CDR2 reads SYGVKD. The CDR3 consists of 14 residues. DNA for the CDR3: TGTGCCATCAGTGCGTCCAGGGATAACACTGAAGCTTTCTTT. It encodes CAISASRDNTEAFF.

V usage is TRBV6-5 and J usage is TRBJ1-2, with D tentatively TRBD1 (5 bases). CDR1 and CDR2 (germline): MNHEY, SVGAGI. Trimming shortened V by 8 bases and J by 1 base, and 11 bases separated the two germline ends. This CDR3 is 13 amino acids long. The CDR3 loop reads CASSQGGNYGYTF. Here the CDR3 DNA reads TGTGCCAGCTCTCAGGGTGGTAACTATGGCTACACCTTC.

CDR3 nucleotides: TGCAGCGTTGCGGGGACGGGACTTCGCACTGAAGCTTTCTTT. It translates to CSVAGTGLRTEAFF. The chain couples TRBV29-1 to TRBJ1-1; TRBD1 is a possible D gene (5 bases). V dropped 4 bases and J dropped 4 bases, with 16 bases sitting between them. Germline lookup yields CDR1 SQVTM and CDR2 ANQGSEA. The CDR3 is 14 amino acids.

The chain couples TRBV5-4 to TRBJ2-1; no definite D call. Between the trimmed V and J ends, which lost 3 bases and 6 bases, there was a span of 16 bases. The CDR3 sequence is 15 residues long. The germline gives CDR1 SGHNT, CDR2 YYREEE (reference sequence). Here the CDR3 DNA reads TGTGCCAGCAGCTCGCGGCTAGTAGTTTCCAATGAGCAGTTCTTC. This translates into CASSSRLVVSNEQFF.

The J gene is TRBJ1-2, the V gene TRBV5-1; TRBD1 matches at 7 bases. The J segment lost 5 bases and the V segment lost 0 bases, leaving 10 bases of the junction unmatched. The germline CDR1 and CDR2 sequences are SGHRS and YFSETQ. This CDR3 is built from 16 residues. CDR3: CASSLEPVQGWYGYTF. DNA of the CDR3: TGCGCCAGCAGCTTGGAACCGGTACAGGGGTGGTATGGCTACACCTTC.

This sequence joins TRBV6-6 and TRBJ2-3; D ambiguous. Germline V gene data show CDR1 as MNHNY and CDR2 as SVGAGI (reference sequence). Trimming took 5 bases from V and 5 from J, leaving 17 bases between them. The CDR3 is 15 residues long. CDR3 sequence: CASSPSYPRGDTQYF. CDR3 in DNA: TGTGCCAGCAGTCCATCCTATCCACGCGGAGATACGCAGTATTTT.

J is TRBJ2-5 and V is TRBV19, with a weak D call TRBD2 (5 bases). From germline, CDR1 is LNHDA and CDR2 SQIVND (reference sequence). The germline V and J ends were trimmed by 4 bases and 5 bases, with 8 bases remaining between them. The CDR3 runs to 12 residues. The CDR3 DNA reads TGTGCCAGTAGTAGCGGGTGGGAGACCCAGTACTTC. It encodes CASSSGWETQYF.

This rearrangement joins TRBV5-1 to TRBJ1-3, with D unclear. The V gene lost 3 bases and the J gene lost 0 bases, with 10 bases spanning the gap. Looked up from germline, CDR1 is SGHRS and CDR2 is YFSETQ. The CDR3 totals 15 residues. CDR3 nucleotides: TGCGCCAGCAGCTGGGGAGAGAGCTCTGGAAACACCATATATTTT. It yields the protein CASSWGESSGNTIYF.

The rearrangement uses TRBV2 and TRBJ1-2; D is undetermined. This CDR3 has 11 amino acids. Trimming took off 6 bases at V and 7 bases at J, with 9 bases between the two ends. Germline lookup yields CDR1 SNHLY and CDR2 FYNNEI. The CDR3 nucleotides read TGTGCCAGCAGGATTTTGGGTGGCTACACCTTC. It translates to CASRILGGYTF.

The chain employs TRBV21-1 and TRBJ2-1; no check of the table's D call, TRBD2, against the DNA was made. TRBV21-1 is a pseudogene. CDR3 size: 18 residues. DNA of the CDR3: TGTGCCAGCAGCAAACCCCCCCTAGCGGGGGGGCCCTACAATGAGCAGTTCTTC. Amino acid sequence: CASSKPPLAGGPYNEQFF.

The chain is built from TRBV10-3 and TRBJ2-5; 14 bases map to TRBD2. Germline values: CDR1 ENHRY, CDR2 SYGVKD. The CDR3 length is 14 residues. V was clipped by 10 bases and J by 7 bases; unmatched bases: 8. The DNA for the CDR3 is TGTGCCACCAAGACTAGCGGGGGGGAAGGGACCCAGTACTTC. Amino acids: CATKTSGGEGTQYF.

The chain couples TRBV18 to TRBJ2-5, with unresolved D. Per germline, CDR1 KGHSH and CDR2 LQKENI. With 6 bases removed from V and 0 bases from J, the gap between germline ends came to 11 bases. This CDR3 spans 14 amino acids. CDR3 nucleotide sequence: TGTGCCAGCTCCCCGCCCGATTACCAAGAGACCCAGTACTTC. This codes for CASSPPDYQETQYF.

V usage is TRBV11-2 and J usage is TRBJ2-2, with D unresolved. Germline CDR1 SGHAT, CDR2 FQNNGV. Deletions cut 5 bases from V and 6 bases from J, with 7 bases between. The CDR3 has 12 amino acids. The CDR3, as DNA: TGTGCCAGCAGCCCTGTGCCCGGGGAGCTGTTTTTT. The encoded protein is CASSPVPGELFF.

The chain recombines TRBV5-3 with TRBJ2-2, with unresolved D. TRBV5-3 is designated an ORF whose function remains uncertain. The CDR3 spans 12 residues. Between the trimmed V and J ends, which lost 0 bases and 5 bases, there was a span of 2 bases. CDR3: CARSLGTGELFF. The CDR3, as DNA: TGTGCCAGAAGCTTGGGAACCGGGGAGCTGTTTTTT.

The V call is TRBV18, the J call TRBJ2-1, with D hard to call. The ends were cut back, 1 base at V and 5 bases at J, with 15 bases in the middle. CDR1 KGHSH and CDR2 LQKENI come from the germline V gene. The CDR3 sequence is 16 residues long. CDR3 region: CASSPLITPGNNEQFF. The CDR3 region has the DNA TGTGCCAGCTCACCACTAATTACCCCTGGGAACAATGAGCAGTTCTTC.